This T cell receptor (beta chain) is drawn from a study of T cells in Graves' hyperthyroidism and ophthalmopathy. Among the patients, aged 18 to 65, hyperthyroidism was newly diagnosed and had lasted under 2 months. Each diagnosis drew on symptoms, thyroxine, TRAb, thyroid ultrasound and orbital computed tomography findings. Fresh 10 ml peripheral blood yielded PBMCs. Amplification of TCR beta CDR3 regions was performed using RNA transcripts as template. The HTBI primer set drove a first-round RT-PCR of the TCR CDR3. TCRdb reprocessed the multiplex PCR reads with MiXCR, giving one entry per CDR3 protein. The profile covers more than 650,000 distinct CDR3 sequences, with about 15% appearing a single time and around 9.6% taken by the ten largest. This receptor was taken from a woman between 18 and 29 years old with Graves' hyperthyroidism. The sample was blood.

CDR3 DNA: TGTGCCAGCAGTTCGCTCCCTGGGGCGCCACCGGAGCTGTTTTTT. Protein: CASSSLPGAPPELFF. V and J are TRBV6-2 or TRBV6-3 and TRBJ2-2; D might be TRBD1 (5 bases). Germline CDR1 reads MNHEY; CDR2 reads SVGEGT. Trimming removed 4 bases at V and 10 bases at J, with 19 bases between. This CDR3 contains 15 residues.